One sample yielded the 9 T cell receptor beta chains listed below, sequenced in a study of blood T cell repertoires in COVID-19. Sequencing was performed with immunoSEQ multiplex PCR; in TCRdb, only in-frame clones are kept and a portion is missing. The sample lists approximately 300,000 clones, 80% to 90% seen once, with approximately 6.5% in the top ten. The source material was peripheral blood. These receptors originate from a man younger than 35 who had recovered from COVID-19.

The V gene is TRBV7-9, the J gene TRBJ1-1; D is uncertain. The CDR3 runs 14 residues. V gave up 5 bases and J gave up 1 base, with 11 bases separating them. CDR1 and CDR2 (germline): SEHNR, FQNEAQ (reference sequence). Written as DNA, the CDR3 is TGTGCCAGCAGCGACCGAGGGCCGAACACTGAAGCTTTCTTT. Residues: CASSDRGPNTEAFF.

The chain couples TRBV6-5 to TRBJ1-6, with TRBD1 matching over 10 bases. The CDR3 spans 14 residues. J lost 13 bases, V lost 6 bases, and 9 bases had no gene match. Germline V gives CDR1 MNHEY, CDR2 SVGAGI. Here the CDR3 DNA reads TGTGCCAGCAGCCCGGGACAGGGGATTTCCCCCCTCCACTTT. Amino acids: CASSPGQGISPLHF.

This rearrangement joins TRBV6-5 to TRBJ2-2; 7 bases agree with TRBD2. Germline values: CDR1 MNHEY, CDR2 SVGAGI. The CDR3 length is 15 residues. V trimming: 3 bases; J trimming: 3 bases; junction bases outside the gene matches: 4. The CDR3 DNA sequence: TGTGCCAGCAGTTATTTGGCGGGGGACACCGGGGAGCTGTTTTTT. It is translated as CASSYLAGDTGELFF.

The chain is built from TRBV6-6 and TRBJ2-1, with 8 bases matching TRBD2. Germline CDR1 is MNHNY and CDR2 is SVGAGI (reference sequence). J was trimmed by 6 bases and V by 3 bases; bases with no gene match: 7. The CDR3 is 15 amino acids. The CDR3 nucleotides are TGTGCCAGCAGTTATGGTCGGGAGGGTAGCAATGAGCAGTTCTTC. Translated: CASSYGREGSNEQFF.

V usage is TRBV30 and J usage is TRBJ2-2, with D possibly matching TRBD1 (5 bases). The germline V gene encodes CDR1 GTSNPN and CDR2 SVGIG (reference sequence). Trimming cost V 3 bases and J 2 bases, with 7 bases left between them. The CDR3 has 13 residues. The CDR3 loop reads CAWRDRNTGELFF. CDR3 nucleotide sequence: TGTGCCTGGAGAGACAGAAACACCGGGGAGCTGTTTTTT. The full variable domain, its missing parts supplied by reference TRBV30 and TRBJ2-2, is SQTIHQWPATLVQPVGSPLSLECTVEGTSNPNLYWYRQAAGRGLQLLFYSVGIGQISSEVPQNLSASRPQDRQFILSSKKLLLSDSGFYLCAWRDRNTGELFFGEGSRLTVL.

This rearrangement joins TRBV19 to TRBJ1-5; the D is unclear. This CDR3 comprises 14 residues. Germline V CDR1 and CDR2: LNHDA, SQIVND (reference sequence). Trimming left V 7 bases short and J 2 bases short, with 12 bases between. The CDR3, as DNA: TGTGCCAGTACTGAGGGCCGGGGCAATCAGCCCCAGCATTTT. Its protein product is CASTEGRGNQPQHF. The whole variable domain, filled in from reference TRBV19 and TRBJ1-5, reads DGGITQSPKYLFRKEGQNVTLSCEQNLNHDAMYWYRQDPGQGLRLIYYSQIVNDFQKGDIAEGYSVSREKKESFPLTVTSAQKNPTAFYLCASTEGRGNQPQHFGDGTRLSIL.

The genes are TRBV12-5 and TRBJ1-2; D uncertain. V lost 1 base, J lost 7 bases, and 10 bases lay in between. The CDR3 covers 13 residues. Germline V CDR1 and CDR2: LGHNT, FRNRAP. The CDR3 sequence: CASGLGRGAGYTF. DNA of the CDR3: TGTGCTAGTGGTTTGGGTCGTGGAGCTGGCTACACCTTC.

This clone was detected a few times. This rearrangement joins TRBV2 to TRBJ2-7; weak D call: TRBD2 (5 bases). Germline values: CDR1 SNHLY, CDR2 FYNNEI. CDR3 length: 12 amino acids. Trimming stripped 7 bases from V and 2 bases from J, with 9 bases between. The CDR3 DNA reads as TGTGCCAGCATCCCGGGAACCTACGAGCAGTACTTC. This codes for CASIPGTYEQYF.

The chain has TRBV4-1 and TRBJ2-3, with 13 bases aligning to TRBD2. This CDR3 is built from 16 residues. Germline V gene data show CDR1 as MGHRA and CDR2 as YSYEKL. Trimming removed 1 base from V and 6 bases from J; junction bases left unmatched: 4. CDR3 DNA: TGCGCCAGCAGCCAAGCACTAGCGGGGGGGCGGGATACGCAGTATTTT. Translation gives CASSQALAGGRDTQYF.